This T cell receptor beta chain derives from a study of cytomegalovirus exposure and HLA in healthy donors. With 60 Vbeta and 13 Jbeta primers, the PCR was carried out. Data came from immunoSEQ multiplex PCR; TCRdb stores just in-frame clones and leaves some out. This sample has about 140,000 clones; 75% to 85% occur once, and the top ten carry 1.5% to 2%. CDR1 SGHRS and CDR2 YFSETQ come from the germline V gene. Trimming removed 0 bases from V and 8 bases from J; junction bases left unmatched: 3. This CDR3 has 13 residues. Study-level findings and limits: TCR beta V- and J-gene trimming was later associated with a missense DCLRE1C variant. Presence/absence analyses supposed approximately even sequencing depth among donors. Some segments of the V type, notably TRBV6-2 and TRBV6-3, were excluded as indistinguishable. In a later analysis, HLA-associated TCR beta chains were more clonally expanded than equally common others.

Details on this clone: The antigen is unknown.

This TCR derives from a female donor in good health and CMV-seropositive. This chain uses TRBV5-1 with TRBJ1-1, with TRBD1 identical over 8 bases. The sequencing input was PBMCs. CDR3 nucleotide sequence: TGCGCCAGCAGCTTGGACCGGGACAGGGAAGCTTTCTTT. Translation gives CASSLDRDREAFF.